The sequence of this T cell receptor (beta chain) was determined in a study of CD8 T cells in ankylosing spondylitis. Whole-study results and caveats: Disease-linked clones were reportedly significantly enriched in matched ankylosing spondylitis synovial fluid. There were earlier reports of some motif variants in reactive arthritis synovial fluid and blood.

A remark on this clonotype: The antigen is undetermined.

From germline, CDR1 is MNHEY and CDR2 SMNVEV (reference sequence). This CDR3 contains 17 residues. Trimming removed 5 bases from V and 4 bases from J, with 23 bases in between. TCRdb processed the 5' RACE reads anew with MiXCR; each CDR3 protein has one entry. Here the sample spans around 280,000 distinct CDR3 sequences, 20% being singletons. Sequenced material: blood, either unsorted or a sorted T cell fraction (not recorded which). J is TRBJ1-2 and V is TRBV27, with a possible D match to TRBD1 (6 bases). This TCR was recovered from a male donor with ankylosing spondylitis or in good health (not recorded which). CDR3 protein: CASSPNHPQGYGYGYTF. For the CDR3, the DNA is TGTGCCAGCAGTCCGAACCACCCACAGGGCTATGGCTATGGCTACACCTTC.